This TCR beta chain was profiled in a study of cytomegalovirus exposure and HLA in healthy donors. For this clone: What it binds is not known.

Nominally healthy donors were sampled, though unrecorded immune exposures were likely. This CDR3 is 14 amino acids long. Looked up from germline, CDR1 is SGHTA and CDR2 is FQGNSA. The V end was cut by 1 base, the J end by 4 bases, with 11 bases between. Study-wide points: Judged likely to be a sequencing artifact was a cluster of highly shared sequence variants.

Primers included in the PCR were 60 Vbeta and 13 Jbeta primers. Profiling relied on immunoSEQ multiplex PCR, and the TCRdb table lists in-frame clones only, not all of them. Of 110,000 to 150,000 clones in the sample, 75% to 90% were seen once. Material: PBMCs. The TCR originated in a female donor in good health and CMV-seronegative. The rearrangement uses TRBV7-2 and TRBJ2-7, with D possibly being TRBD2 (7 bases). CDR3 sequence: CASSLEGGVYEQYF. CDR3 DNA: TGTGCCAGCAGCTTAGAGGGGGGGGTATACGAGCAGTACTTC.